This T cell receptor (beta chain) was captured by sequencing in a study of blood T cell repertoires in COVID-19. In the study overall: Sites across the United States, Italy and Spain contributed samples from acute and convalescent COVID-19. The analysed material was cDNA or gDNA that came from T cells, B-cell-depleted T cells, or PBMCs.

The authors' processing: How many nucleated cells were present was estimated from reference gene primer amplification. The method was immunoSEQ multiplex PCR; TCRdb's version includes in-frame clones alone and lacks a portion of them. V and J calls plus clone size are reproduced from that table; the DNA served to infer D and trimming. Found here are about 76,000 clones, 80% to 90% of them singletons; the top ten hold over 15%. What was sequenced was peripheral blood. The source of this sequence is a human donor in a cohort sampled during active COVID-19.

CDR3 sequence: CASSSRGSSGQGTQYF. The DNA for the CDR3 is TGCGCCAGCAGCTCGCGGGGGTCCAGTGGGCAGGGGACCCAGTACTTC. This rearrangement joins TRBV5-1 to TRBJ2-5; 7 nucleotides agree with TRBD2. This CDR3 comprises 16 residues. CDR1 is SGHRS, CDR2 YFSETQ, per germline. The junction had 15 bases not matched to a gene; V was cut back by 3 bases and J by 7 bases.